One and the same sample provided the 18 T cell receptor beta chains below, sequenced in a study of metastatic and nonmetastatic thyroid tumors. No patient received treatment before thyroid surgery. TCRdb re-analyzed the PCR reads through MiXCR. This table has about 20,000 clones, approximately 27% appearing once. Sequencing was done on a sample of tumor tissue. These receptors were collected from a female donor with papillary thyroid cancer or a benign thyroid nodule (not recorded which). Some clones in this sample may be carry-over from other donors' samples.

Points on this clone: An end of the junction differs from the germline gene, which may be a read error. The V and J genes are TRBV11-2 and TRBJ2-2; TRBD2 matches at 8 bases. The CDR3 totals 16 residues. The germline gives CDR1 SGHAT, CDR2 FQNNGV. The DNA for the CDR3 is TGTGCCAGCAGCAACGCACTAGCGGCGAACACCAGGGAGCTGTTTTTT. This codes for CASSNALAANTRELFF. The variable domain in full, with the rest retrieved from reference TRBV11-2 and TRBJ2-2, is EAGVAQSPRYKIIEKRQSVAFWCNPISGHATLYWYQQILGQGPKLLIQFQNNGVVDDSQLPKDRFSAERLKGVDSTLKIQPAKLEDSAVYLCASSNALAANTRELFFGEGSRLTVL.

At least ten counts were recorded for this clone. The V and J genes are TRBV20-1 and TRBJ2-1; 9 nucleotides align to TRBD2. CDR1 DFQATT and CDR2 SNEGSKA come from the germline V gene (reference sequence). V lost 3 bases to trimming and J lost 12 bases; unmatched junction nucleotides: 12. The CDR3 extends over 14 amino acids. The CDR3 loop is CSARRIIAGEVQFF. In DNA, the CDR3 is TGCAGTGCTAGGCGTATTATAGCGGGAGAGGTGCAGTTCTTC.

Regarding this clone: Sequence at one end of the junction differs from germline and may be a read error. The rearrangement joins TRBV20-1 to TRBJ1-5; D may be TRBD1 (6 bases). The CDR3 spans 16 residues. From germline, CDR1 is DFQATT and CDR2 SNEGSKA (reference sequence). CDR3 in DNA: TGCAGTGCTAGTCCCGCCCGGTCGTACAGGGATCATCCCCAGCATTTT. This encodes CSASPARSYRDHPQHF.

J is TRBJ2-3 and V is TRBV24-1; no clear D gene. Trimming took off 1 base at V and 3 bases at J, with 4 bases between the two ends. This CDR3 contains 13 residues. Germline CDR1 KGHDR, CDR2 SFDVKD. CDR3 amino acids: CATSDFPTDTQYF. The CDR3 DNA reads as TGTGCCACCAGTGATTTCCCTACAGATACGCAGTATTTT.

In the case of this clone: One base away lies a much larger clone, so this may be a sequencing read error. The chain carries TRBV18 and TRBJ2-1; 8 nucleotides agree with TRBD2. V dropped 2 bases and J dropped 4; count of bases not matched to a gene: 16. CDR3 length: 19 residues. Germline V lookup: CDR1 KGHSH, CDR2 LQKENI. CDR3 in DNA: TGTGCCAGCTCACCAAAGAGACTAGCGTGCGGAAACGTATACAATGAGCAGTTCTTC. This encodes CASSPKRLACGNVYNEQFF.

This clone was observed many times. The rearrangement joins TRBV14 to TRBJ2-7; 8 bases line up with TRBD2. Germline CDR1 reads SGHDN; CDR2 reads FVKESK. V shed 6 bases and J 1 base; nucleotides not matched to a gene: 11. The CDR3 runs 16 residues. This chain's CDR3 is CASSKLSGTGSYEQYF. CDR3 DNA: TGTGCCAGCAGTAAACTTAGCGGGACGGGATCCTACGAGCAGTACTTC.

This clone came up many times. V usage is TRBV28 and J usage is TRBJ2-2; D possibly matches TRBD1 or TRBD2 (5 bases each). The CDR3 length is 15 residues. Trimming took off 5 bases at V and 0 bases at J, with 10 bases between the two ends. The germline gives CDR1 MDHEN, CDR2 SYDVKM. CDR3 sequence: CASSPGSTNTGELFF. The CDR3 DNA is TGTGCCAGCAGTCCAGGGAGTACGAACACCGGGGAGCTGTTTTTT.

Sample share makes this clone medium-sized. This chain connects TRBV28 to TRBJ2-7, with TRBD1 identical over 9 bases. The germline CDR1 and CDR2 sequences are MDHEN and SYDVKM. The CDR3 is made up of 13 amino acids. J was trimmed by 6 bases and V by 8 bases; bases with no gene match: 8. The chain's CDR3 is CASSDRGIIEQYF. CDR3 in DNA: TGTGCCAGCTCCGACAGGGGGATTATCGAGCAGTACTTC.

This clone was seen many times. The rearrangement joins TRBV15 to TRBJ2-7, with D hard to call. Germline V gene sequence: CDR1 LNHNV, CDR2 YYDKDF (reference sequence). The CDR3 covers 12 residues. The V gene lost 0 bases and the J gene lost 6 bases, with 6 bases spanning the gap. CDR3 DNA sequence: TGTGCCACCAGCAGAGATGAGACCGAGCAGTACTTC. Protein sequence: CATSRDETEQYF.

In its sample, this clone was seen a few times. V usage is TRBV28 and J usage is TRBJ2-5; TRBD1 aligns across 9 bases. V lost 6 bases to trimming and J lost 5 bases; unmatched junction nucleotides: 7. The germline V gene encodes CDR1 MDHEN and CDR2 SYDVKM. This CDR3 region has 14 residues. CDR3 loop: CASSTGGAGETQYF. For the CDR3, the DNA is TGTGCCAGCAGCACAGGGGGCGCGGGGGAGACCCAGTACTTC.

V gene TRBV19 combines with J gene TRBJ2-2; TRBD2 agrees at 7 bases. V trimming: 6 bases; J trimming: 16 bases; junction bases outside the gene matches: 29. The germline V gene has CDR1 LNHDA and CDR2 SQIVND (reference sequence). The CDR3 extends over 18 amino acids. The CDR3 loop reads CASRPTSSQRGNTGESFF. The CDR3, as DNA: TGTGCCAGTAGGCCGACTAGCTCCCAGCGGGGTAACACCGGGGAGTCGTTTTTT.

This clone has ten or more counts. The chain combines TRBV19 with TRBJ2-3, with TRBD2 matching over 7 bases. Trimming at V came to 7 bases and at J to 4 bases, leaving 11 bases not matched to a gene. There are 15 residues in the CDR3. CDR1 and CDR2 (germline): LNHDA, SQIVND (reference sequence). The CDR3 here is CASTPGGSGADTQYF. In nucleotides, the CDR3 is TGTGCCAGTACCCCCGGCGGGAGTGGCGCAGATACGCAGTATTTT. Drawing the rest from reference TRBV19 and TRBJ2-3, the complete variable domain is DGGITQSPKYLFRKEGQNVTLSCEQNLNHDAMYWYRQDPGQGLRLIYYSQIVNDFQKGDIAEGYSVSREKKESFPLTVTSAQKNPTAFYLCASTPGGSGADTQYFGPGTRLTVL.

This clone was counted only a few times. This sequence joins TRBV12-3 or TRBV12-4 and TRBJ1-1, with 8 bases lining up with TRBD1. V shed 6 bases, J shed 4 bases, and the junction held 4 bases outside the gene matches. The CDR3 loop spans 13 amino acids. CDR3 sequence: CASSGQGFTEAFF. The CDR3 DNA follows: TGTGCCAGCAGCGGACAGGGATTCACTGAAGCTTTCTTT.

This clone appeared a few times. The chain joins TRBV2 to TRBJ2-7; 8 bases line up with TRBD2. V gave up 6 bases and J gave up 6 bases; unmatched junction bases: 10. The CDR3 has 14 residues. CDR1 SNHLY and CDR2 FYNNEI come from the germline V gene. The CDR3 sequence: CASRATSEGFEQYF. CDR3 sequence (DNA): TGTGCCAGCAGGGCGACTAGCGAAGGCTTCGAGCAGTACTTC.

The rearrangement joins TRBV12-3 or TRBV12-4 to TRBJ2-7, with D possibly matching TRBD2 (6 bases). V lost 3 bases and J 0 bases, leaving 9 bases between the germline ends. The CDR3 totals 14 residues. The CDR3 coding sequence is TGTGCCAGCAGTTTTCATAGCGGCTCCTACGAGCAGTACTTC. Amino acids: CASSFHSGSYEQYF.

V gene TRBV30 combines with J gene TRBJ1-1; TRBD1 is a possible D gene (6 bases). Trimming removed 5 bases from V and 10 bases from J, with 26 bases in between. This CDR3 is built from 15 residues. Germline V gene lookup returns CDR1 GTSNPN and CDR2 SVGIG (reference sequence). The CDR3 DNA reads as TGTGCCTGGCTCAAACCCAATACAGGGAGGAGTGCAGCTTTCTTT. Translated: CAWLKPNTGRSAAFF. The whole variable domain, filled in from reference TRBV30 and TRBJ1-1, reads SQTIHQWPATLVQPVGSPLSLECTVEGTSNPNLYWYRQAAGRGLQLLFYSVGIGQISSEVPQNLSASRPQDRQFILSSKKLLLSDSGFYLCAWLKPNTGRSAAFFGQGTRLTVV.

The chain is built from TRBV20-1 and TRBJ1-1; 10 nucleotides agree with TRBD1. V lost 4 bases to trimming and J lost 0 bases; unmatched junction nucleotides: 14. This CDR3 spans 18 amino acids. Germline V gene sequence: CDR1 DFQATT, CDR2 SNEGSKA (reference sequence). The CDR3 nucleotides are TGCAGTGCTAATTTTTTAGGGGACAGGGGATTTATGAACACTGAAGCTTTCTTT. This codes for CSANFLGDRGFMNTEAFF.

This clone was seen at least ten times. The V and J genes are TRBV28 and TRBJ2-5; 10 bases line up with TRBD1. Trimming took 5 bases from V and 5 from J; bases not matched to a gene: 2. The germline V gene has CDR1 MDHEN and CDR2 SYDVKM. This CDR3 region has 13 residues. The CDR3 nucleotides are TGTGCCAGCAGTCCGGGACAGGGGGAGACCCAGTACTTC. It encodes CASSPGQGETQYF.